This T cell receptor beta chain was obtained from a study of regulatory T cells in long-lasting Graves disease. Indicated time point: newly diagnosed GD, antithyroid drugs for less than 3 months. The TCR library was made from RNA that had been extracted from PBMCs in TRIzol. Into tubes containing EDTA, about 10 milliliters of peripheral blood were drawn. Concerning this clonotype itself: Its antigen is still unknown.

Building of the TCR beta libraries involved iRepertoire HTBI primers and Arm-PCR of CDR3 regions. TCRdb used MiXCR to reprocess the multiplex PCR reads, holding one entry per CDR3 protein. The profile covers over 350,000 distinct CDR3 sequences, with roughly 15% appearing a single time and over 7% taken by the ten largest. Study outcomes and limitations: Owing to a sample size that was small, accuracy may have been reduced. Persistent disease preferred TRBV28, TRBJ1-2 and TRBJ2-5.

Germline lookup yields CDR1 SGHDT and CDR2 YYEEEE. This CDR3 is 17 amino acids long. V lost 0 bases, J lost 3 bases, and 16 bases lay in between. The sample also formed part of further work on T cells in Graves' hyperthyroidism and ophthalmopathy.

The sample consisted of peripheral blood mononuclear cells (PBMCs), taken at new diagnosis, from a patient treated with antithyroid drugs. The rearrangement uses TRBV5-6 and TRBJ2-1; possible D gene TRBD1, 5 bases. This clonotype originated in a woman between 40 and 50 years old with Graves disease. The CDR3 coding sequence is TGTGCCAGCAGCTTGGGGGCATGGGGCTGGGGCTACAATGAGCAGTTCTTC. This encodes CASSLGAWGWGYNEQFF.